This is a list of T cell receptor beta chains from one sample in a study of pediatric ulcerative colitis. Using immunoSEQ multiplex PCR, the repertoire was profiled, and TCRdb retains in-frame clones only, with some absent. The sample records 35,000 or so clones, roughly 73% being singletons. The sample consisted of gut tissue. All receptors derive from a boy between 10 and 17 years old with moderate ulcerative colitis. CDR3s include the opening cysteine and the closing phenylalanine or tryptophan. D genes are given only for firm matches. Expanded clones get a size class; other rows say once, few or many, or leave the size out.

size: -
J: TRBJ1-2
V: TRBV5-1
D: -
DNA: TGCGCCAGCAGCTTAAGGGCAGGTGCTAACTATGGCTACACCTTC
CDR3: CASSLRAGANYGYTF

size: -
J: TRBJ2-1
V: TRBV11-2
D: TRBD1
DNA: TGTGCCAGCAGCTTATTCCGGGACAGGAACAATGAGCAGTTCTTC
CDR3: CASSLFRDRNNEQFF

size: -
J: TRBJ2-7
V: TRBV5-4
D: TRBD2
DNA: TGTGCCAGCAGCTTGGTTTCTAGCGGGGCGAAGTACGATCAGTACTTC
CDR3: CASSLVSSGAKYDQYF

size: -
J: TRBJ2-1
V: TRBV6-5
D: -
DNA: TGTGCCAGCAGTTACTCGAGGGGATACAATGAGCAGTTCTTC
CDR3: CASSYSRGYNEQFF

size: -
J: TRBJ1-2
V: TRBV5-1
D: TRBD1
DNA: TGCGCCAGCAGCGTGACAGGGGAATATGGCTACACCTTC
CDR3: CASSVTGEYGYTF

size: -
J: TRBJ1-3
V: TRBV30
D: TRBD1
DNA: TGTGCCTGGAGTGTACAGGGGAGCCTTCTCCTACCCTCTGGAAACACCATATATTTT
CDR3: CAWSVQGSLLLPSGNTIYF

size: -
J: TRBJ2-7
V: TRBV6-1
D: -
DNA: TGTGCCAGCAGTGAAGGACCGAGCTACGAGCAGTACTTC
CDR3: CASSEGPSYEQYF

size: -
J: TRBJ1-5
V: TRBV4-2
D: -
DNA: TGTGCCAGCAGCCTCCAAGGGGGGAATCAGCCCCAGCATTTT
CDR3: CASSLQGGNQPQHF

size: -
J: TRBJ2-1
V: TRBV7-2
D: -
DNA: TGTGCCAGCAGCCCGCCTGGTTTTCGGAATGAGCAGTTCTTC
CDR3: CASSPPGFRNEQFF

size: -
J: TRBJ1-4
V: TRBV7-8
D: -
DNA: TGTGCCAGCAGCTTAGGGCCAGGGAACAATGAAAAACTGTTTTTT
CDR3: CASSLGPGNNEKLFF

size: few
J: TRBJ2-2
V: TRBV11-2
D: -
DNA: TGTGCCAGCAGCTTAGGATACCAGTTAACCGGGGAGCTGTTTTTT
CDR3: CASSLGYQLTGELFF

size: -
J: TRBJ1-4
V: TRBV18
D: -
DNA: TGTGCCAGCTCATTCGACGCCGGGGCAATGGGAAAACTGTTTTTT
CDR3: CASSFDAGAMGKLFF

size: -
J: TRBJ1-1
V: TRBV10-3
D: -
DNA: TGTGCCATCAGTGTTCAGTCGAACACTGAAGCTTTCTTT
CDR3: CAISVQSNTEAFF

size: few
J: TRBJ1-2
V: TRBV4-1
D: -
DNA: TGCGCCAGCAGCCATGATAGGAGGCAGGGGATGGGCTATGGCTACACCTTC
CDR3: CASSHDRRQGMGYGYTF

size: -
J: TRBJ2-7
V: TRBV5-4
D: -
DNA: TGTGCCAGCAGCTTGGCCGGGGTAGTGCCCTACGAGCAGTACTTC
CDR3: CASSLAGVVPYEQYF

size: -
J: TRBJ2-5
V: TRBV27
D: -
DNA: TGTGCCAGCAGTTTGGGGCTAGCTGAGACCCAGTACTTC
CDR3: CASSLGLAETQYF

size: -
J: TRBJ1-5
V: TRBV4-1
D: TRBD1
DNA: TGCGCCAGCAGCCTCATGACAGGGTTAAATCAGCCCCAGCATTTT
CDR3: CASSLMTGLNQPQHF

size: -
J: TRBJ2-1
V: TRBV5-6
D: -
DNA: TGTGCCAGCAGCTTGGATCCGTCCTACAATGAGCAGTTCTTC
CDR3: CASSLDPSYNEQFF

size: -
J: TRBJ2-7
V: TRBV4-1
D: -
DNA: TGCGCCAGCAGCCAAGATGGGGTCCCTTCTTCCTACGAGCAGTACTTC
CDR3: CASSQDGVPSSYEQYF

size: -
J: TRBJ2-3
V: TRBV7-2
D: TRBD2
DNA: TGTGCATCGCGCGGGAGGAACACAGATACGCAGTATTTT
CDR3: CASRGRNTDTQYF

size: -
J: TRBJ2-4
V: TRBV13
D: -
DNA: TGTGCCAGCAGCCATGGGGGGGCCAAAAACATTCAGTACTTC
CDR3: CASSHGGAKNIQYF

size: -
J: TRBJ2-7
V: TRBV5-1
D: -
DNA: TGCGCCAGCAGCTTGGCAGTAAATGACTACGAGCAGTACTTC
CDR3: CASSLAVNDYEQYF

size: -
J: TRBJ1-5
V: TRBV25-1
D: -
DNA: TGTGCCAGCAGTGAATCCGAGGGAGGACAGCCCCAGCATTTT
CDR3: CASSESEGGQPQHF

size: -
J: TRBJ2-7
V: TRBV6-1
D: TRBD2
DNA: TGTGCCAGCAGTGATGTCGGGCGGGGGTACGAGCAGTACTTC
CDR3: CASSDVGRGYEQYF

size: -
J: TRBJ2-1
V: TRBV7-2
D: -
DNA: TGTGCCAGCAGCTTTCGTATGAGCTCCTACAATGAGCAGTTCTTC
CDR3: CASSFRMSSYNEQFF

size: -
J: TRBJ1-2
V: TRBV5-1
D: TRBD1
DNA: TGCGCCAGCAGCTTGGGGGACAGGGGATATGGCTACACCTTC
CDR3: CASSLGDRGYGYTF

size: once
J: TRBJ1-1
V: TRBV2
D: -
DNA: TGTGCCAGCAGTGTTCTGAAGGCCGGAACTGAAGCTTTCTTT
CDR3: CASSVLKAGTEAFF

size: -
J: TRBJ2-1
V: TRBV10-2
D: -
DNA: TGCGCCAGCAGTGAGCAAGCAGGCGGAGGCTACAATGAGCAGTTCTTC
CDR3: CASSEQAGGGYNEQFF

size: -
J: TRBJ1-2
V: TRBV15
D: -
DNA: TGTGCCACCAGCAGAGATGAAAAAGTTTTTAACTATGGCTACACCTTC
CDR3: CATSRDEKVFNYGYTF

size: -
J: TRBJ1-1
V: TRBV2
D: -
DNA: TGTGCCAGCAGTCCAGGGAGGAACACTGAAGCTTTCTTT
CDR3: CASSPGRNTEAFF

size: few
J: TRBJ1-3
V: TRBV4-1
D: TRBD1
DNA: TGCGCCAGCAGCCAAGGCCCGGGGACAGGGAAAGGGAACACCATATATTTT
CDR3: CASSQGPGTGKGNTIYF

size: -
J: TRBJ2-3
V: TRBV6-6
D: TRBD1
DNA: TGTGCCAGCATCATGGGGGGGACAGGGGGTACAGATACGCAGTATTTT
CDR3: CASIMGGTGGTDTQYF

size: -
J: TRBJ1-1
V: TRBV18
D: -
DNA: TGTGCCAGCTCACCACGAAGGGGATCGGAAGCTTTCTTT
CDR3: CASSPRRGSEAFF

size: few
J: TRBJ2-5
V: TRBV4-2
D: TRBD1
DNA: TGTGCCAGCAGCCTCGGACAGGGTTATAACGGTCGAGAGACCCAGTACTTC
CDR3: CASSLGQGYNGRETQYF

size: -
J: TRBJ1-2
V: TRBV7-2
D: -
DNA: TGTGCCAGCAGCTTAGGTGTGCAGGGCTATGGCTACACCTTC
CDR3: CASSLGVQGYGYTF

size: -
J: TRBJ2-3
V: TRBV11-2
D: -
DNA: TGTGCCAGCGCCGCGGGGAGCACAGATACGCAGTATTTT
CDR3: CASAAGSTDTQYF